One and the same sample provided the 15 T cell receptor beta chains below, sequenced in a study of early T cells in non-severe SARS-CoV-2 infection. TCRdb re-derived calls from the 5' RACE reads in MiXCR, one entry per CDR3 protein. The table shows 25,000 to 30,000 distinct CDR3 sequences, with about 4.2% occurring only once. Specimen: whole blood. These receptors originate from an adult who was a healthcare worker with PCR-confirmed SARS-CoV-2 infection or an uninfected control (not recorded which).

This clonotype was observed at least ten times. This chain links TRBV7-9 with TRBJ2-1; 11 bases fit TRBD1. V lost 6 bases, J lost 5 bases, and 12 bases stayed unmatched. The CDR3 runs to 17 residues. Germline V gives CDR1 SEHNR, CDR2 FQNEAQ (reference sequence). The CDR3 reads CASSPFPGTGGDNEQFF. CDR3 DNA: TGTGCCAGCAGTCCCTTCCCGGGGACAGGGGGGGACAATGAGCAGTTCTTC.

The table lists this clonotype with a few counts. The V gene is TRBV20-1, the J gene TRBJ1-6, with TRBD1 matching 7 bases. This CDR3 contains 14 residues. V shed 5 bases, J shed 6 bases, and the junction held 7 bases outside the gene matches. Per the germline V gene, CDR1 is DFQATT and CDR2 is SNEGSKA (reference sequence). CDR3 DNA sequence: TGCAGTGCTCCGGAAGGGACAGCTAATTCACCCCTCCACTTT. This codes for CSAPEGTANSPLHF.

This clonotype appeared many times. The V gene is TRBV11-2, the J gene TRBJ1-5; D ambiguous. Trimming left V 1 base short and J 7 bases short, with 17 bases between. Germline lookup yields CDR1 SGHAT and CDR2 FQNNGV. CDR3 length: 16 residues. The CDR3 bases are TGTGCCAGCAGCTTAGGTTCCGGGCCGGGCGGCCAGCCCCAGCATTTT. Protein sequence: CASSLGSGPGGQPQHF.

This clonotype has just a few counts. The rearrangement links TRBV7-6 to TRBJ2-3, with 11 positions matching TRBD1. Trimming cost V 4 bases and J 11 bases; bases outside gene matches: 5. In germline, CDR1 is SGHVS, CDR2 FNYEAQ. The CDR3 runs to 13 residues. The CDR3 DNA reads TGTGCCAGCAGCTCTGGACAGGGGGCGCAGCAGTATTTT. It translates to CASSSGQGAQQYF.

This clonotype appeared many times. The rearrangement joins TRBV27 to TRBJ2-1; D remains ambiguous. CDR1 MNHEY and CDR2 SMNVEV come from the germline V gene (reference sequence). This CDR3 region has 15 residues. Trimming removed 6 bases from V and 6 bases from J, with 18 bases in between. CDR3 sequence (DNA): TGTGCCAGCAGCCAAGGGCTTTTGGGTATCAATGAGCAGTTCTTC. It translates to CASSQGLLGINEQFF.

This clonotype ranks as large (0.1 to 1%). The V and J genes are TRBV6-1 and TRBJ2-1; 11 positions match TRBD2. This CDR3 is 15 amino acids long. CDR1 is MNHNS, CDR2 SASEGT, per germline. V lost 0 bases and J lost 6; bases outside the gene matches: 1. As DNA, the CDR3 is TGTGCCAGCAGTGAAGCTAGCGGGGGGGCCAATGAGCAGTTCTTC. This translates into CASSEASGGANEQFF.

There are many counts of this clonotype. The CDR3 bases are TGTGCCAGCAGCCAAATGGTAGGGGGGGTCACAGATACGCAGTATTTT. As protein: CASSQMVGGVTDTQYF. V usage is TRBV4-2 and J usage is TRBJ2-3, with a tentative D call TRBD2 (7 bases). V dropped 2 bases and J dropped 2 bases, with 14 bases sitting between them. This CDR3 has 16 residues. The germline gives CDR1 LGHNA, CDR2 YNFKEQ.

There are many counts of this clonotype. The V gene is TRBV28, the J gene TRBJ1-1, with a possible D match to TRBD1 (5 bases). Trimming left V 6 bases short and J 5 bases short, with 13 bases between. CDR3 size: 13 residues. CDR1 and CDR2 from the germline V gene are MDHEN and SYDVKM. Written as DNA, the CDR3 is TGTGCCAGCAGGTCTGGGACGGGAACTGAAGCTTTCTTT. This sequence encodes CASRSGTGTEAFF.

This clonotype was detected only a few times. The V and J genes are TRBV27 and TRBJ2-1, with 7 bases aligning to TRBD1. This CDR3 has 14 residues. V lost 3 bases to trimming and J lost 6 bases; unmatched junction nucleotides: 5. Looked up from germline, CDR1 is MNHEY and CDR2 is SMNVEV (reference sequence). The CDR3 loop reads CASSFGRGTNEQFF. CDR3 coding DNA: TGTGCCAGCAGTTTTGGCAGGGGGACCAATGAGCAGTTCTTC.

This clonotype was detected ten times or more. V is TRBV11-2 and J is TRBJ2-1; TRBD2 might be the D (5 bases). This CDR3 contains 17 residues. Trimming cost V 2 bases and J 5 bases, with 19 bases left between them. In germline, CDR1 is SGHAT, CDR2 FQNNGV. In nucleotides, the CDR3 is TGTGCCAGCAGCTTAATATTCTATCGCCTAGCTAACAATGAGCAGTTCTTC. Protein sequence: CASSLIFYRLANNEQFF.

As regards this clonotype: Given a much more abundant clone one base away, this may be a read error. This rearrangement joins TRBV15 to TRBJ2-3; the D is unclear. The CDR3 is 13 residues long. V was clipped by 10 bases and J by 2 bases, with 13 bases between them. Germline V gene data show CDR1 as LNHNV and CDR2 as YYDKDF (reference sequence). For the CDR3, the DNA is TGTGCCAACCTCGGATCGAACACAGATACGCAGTATTTT. Encoded protein: CANLGSNTDTQYF.

This clonotype occurred many times. V gene TRBV29-1 combines with J gene TRBJ2-1; D possibly corresponds to TRBD2 (5 bases). The length of the CDR3 is 11 residues. Per germline, CDR1 SQVTM and CDR2 ANQGSEA. V was pared by 6 bases and J by 15 bases, with 18 bases between. Here the CDR3 DNA reads TGCAGCGTAGCGAGTGCGGGTGGAAGGTTCTTC. It translates to CSVASAGGRFF.

This clonotype appeared many times. The V call is TRBV29-1, the J call TRBJ2-3; 7 nucleotides agree with TRBD2. Looked up from germline, CDR1 is SQVTM and CDR2 is ANQGSEA. The CDR3 length is 14 residues. V shed 4 bases and J 3 bases; nucleotides not matched to a gene: 7. The CDR3 DNA reads TGCAGCGTTGGGCAAGCGGGACTGACAGATACGCAGTATTTT. Translating it yields CSVGQAGLTDTQYF.

This clonotype has a count of ten or more. V and J are TRBV20-1 and TRBJ2-1; 12 nucleotides match TRBD2. V trimming: 0 bases; J trimming: 3 bases; junction bases outside the gene matches: 12. Germline V gene lookup returns CDR1 DFQATT and CDR2 SNEGSKA (reference sequence). There are 19 residues in the CDR3. The DNA of the CDR3 is TGCAGTGCTAGAGATCCGGCTAGCGGGAGGGGTGATCTCTACAATGAGCAGTTCTTC. Translated: CSARDPASGRGDLYNEQFF.

This clonotype was detected many times. This chain connects TRBV28 to TRBJ1-2; D gene uncertain. Trimming took off 11 bases at V and 4 bases at J, with 17 bases between the two ends. The CDR3 totals 13 residues. CDR1 and CDR2 from the germline V gene are MDHEN and SYDVKM. CDR3 residues: CASVIIGGYGYTF. In DNA, the CDR3 is TGTGCCTCCGTCATAATAGGTGGCTATGGCTACACCTTC.